This T cell receptor (beta chain) was captured in a study of cytomegalovirus exposure and HLA in healthy donors. Regarding the study as a whole: Most of the TCR beta V segments (in an earlier analysis) were productive either about 87% or about 30% of the time. A few of the chains that were CMV-associated were confirmed in vitro to be specific for CMV antigens.

This PCR relied on a set of 60 Vbeta primers and 13 Jbeta primers. TCRdb's copy holds only in-frame clones and misses some; the assay was immunoSEQ multiplex PCR. The sample carries about 180,000 clones, roughly 87% recorded once. As concerns this clone: Its antigen is as yet unknown.

Trimming removed 0 bases at V and 8 bases at J, with 12 bases between. CDR1 and CDR2 (germline): LGHNA, YSLEER. This CDR3 has 14 residues. The specimen sequenced was PBMCs. The chain links TRBV4-3 to TRBJ2-3; D is ambiguous. The source is a man aged 40-50 years in good health and CMV-seronegative. CDR3 nucleotides: TGCGCCAGCAGCCAAGACCCAGCGACGGTTACGCAGTATTTT. It specifies CASSQDPATVTQYF.